A selection of T cell receptor beta chains follows, all from one sample in a study of identical twins. TCRdb itself ran the 5' RACE reads through MiXCR, one entry per CDR3 protein. This repertoire shows 700,000 or so distinct CDR3 sequences, less than 25% found once; its top ten account for 4.3%. The sample also formed part of further work on T cells expressing NK-cell markers.

The source material was PBMCs. The receptor set was obtained from a woman under 30 in good health. The CDR3 runs from the conserved cysteine through the conserved F or W. The D gene is left open where the match is weak. A row's size may be missing; if present it is once, few, many or a size class.

15	TRBD2	TRBV7-8	TRBJ2-7	few	TGTGCCAGCAGCTTAGCTAGCGGGGACCCCTACGAGCAGTACTTC	CASSLASGDPYEQYF
15	NA	TRBV5-1	TRBJ2-7	many	TGTGCCAGCAGCTTAGCCGGCACTCGCTCCTACGAGCAGTACTTC	CASSLAGTRSYEQYF
15	NA	TRBV5-1	TRBJ2-1	NA	TGCGCCAGCCTCCCATCTCTTGGCTCCTACAATGAGCAGTTCTTC	CASLPSLGSYNEQFF
14	NA	TRBV5-1	TRBJ2-5	few	TGCGCCAGCAGCTTGGAGTTCGGGAAGGGTGCCCAGTACTTC	CASSLEFGKGAQYF
15	NA	TRBV6-5	TRBJ2-3	NA	TGTGCCAGCAGTTACTCGATGGAATTCGCAGATACGCAGTATTTT	CASSYSMEFADTQYF
17	TRBD2	TRBV7-6	TRBJ2-1	NA	TGTGCCAGCAGCTTAGTGTTAGCGGGGAGCTCCTACAATGAGCAGTTCTTC	CASSLVLAGSSYNEQFF
11	NA	TRBV6-2/TRBV6-3	TRBJ1-2	NA	TGTGCCAGCAGTACAAGGGGTGGCTACACCTTC	CASSTRGGYTF
15	TRBD2	TRBV5-1	TRBJ2-1	few	TGCGCCAGCAGCCCCCCCACTAGCGGGTACAATGAGCAGTTCTTC	CASSPPTSGYNEQFF
15	TRBD2	TRBV5-1	TRBJ2-7	many	TGCGCCAGCAGCGGCCGGACTAGCGGTACCTACGAGCAGTACTTC	CASSGRTSGTYEQYF
15	TRBD2	TRBV6-2/TRBV6-3	TRBJ2-7	NA	TGTGCCAGCGGAGTCGGGGGGACTCACTCCTACGAGCAGTACTTC	CASGVGGTHSYEQYF
13	NA	TRBV7-9	TRBJ2-7	many	TGTGCCAGCAGCCCTCCAGGAGACTACGAGCAGTACTTC	CASSPPGDYEQYF
12	NA	TRBV5-1	TRBJ2-1	many	TGCGCCAGCAGCTTGTTAGAGAATGAGCAGTTCTTC	CASSLLENEQFF
14	NA	TRBV5-1	TRBJ2-3	NA	TGCGCCAGCAGCCTTCTTGGAGGGGTGGATACGCAGTATTTT	CASSLLGGVDTQYF
14	TRBD1	TRBV20-1	TRBJ2-2	NA	TGCAGTACCCCGGGACAGGGTTTAACCGGGGAGCTGTTTTTT	CSTPGQGLTGELFF
15	NA	TRBV4-3	TRBJ2-1	few	TGCGCCAGCAGCCAAGATCGCGCGTTATACAATGAGCAGTTCTTC	CASSQDRALYNEQFF
15	TRBD1	TRBV9	TRBJ2-1	NA	TGTGCCAGCAGCGTAGCCGGACAGGGAGACAATGAGCAGTTCTTC	CASSVAGQGDNEQFF
19	NA	TRBV29-1	TRBJ2-1	NA	TGCAGCGTTGAAGACGACCGATATTTGGGGATAAGCTCCTACAATGAGCAGTTCTTC	CSVEDDRYLGISSYNEQFF
16	NA	TRBV7-9	TRBJ2-1	NA	TGTGCCAGCAGCTCCTTCCGGGCAGAGGCCTACAATGAGCAGTTCTTC	CASSSFRAEAYNEQFF
15	NA	TRBV12-3/TRBV12-4	TRBJ2-3	few	TGTGCCAGCAGTTTTCTGAGTGCTAGCACAGATACGCAGTATTTT	CASSFLSASTDTQYF
19	NA	TRBV9	TRBJ1-4	NA	TGTGCCAGCAGTCATAGTGACTCAGAGACAGAGGATAAGCGAGAAAAACTGTTTTTT	CASSHSDSETEDKREKLFF
15	TRBD2	TRBV6-2/TRBV6-3	TRBJ2-1	NA	TGTGCCAGCAGTCTAGCGGGGGGCCCCCGGGGAGAGCAGTTCTTC	CASSLAGGPRGEQFF